The 29 T cell receptor beta chains below come from one sample, sequenced in a study of shared clonotypes between healthy human individuals. TCRdb keeps only in-frame clones here, not all; method: immunoSEQ multiplex PCR. The sample lists roughly 2 million clones, 85% to 95% occurring once. The sample comprised naive CD4+ T cells sorted from blood. Subset specified: CD45RA+ positively selected. The receptor source for this set is a man between 18 and 29 years old in good health.

On this clone itself: Distinct nucleotide sequences in the sample also encode this CDR3. The chain joins TRBV6-5 to TRBJ1-4; 9 bases are shared with TRBD1. The CDR3 length is 12 residues. CDR1 is MNHEY and CDR2 is SVGAGI in the germline V gene. V was clipped by 5 bases and J by 11 bases; unmatched bases: 3. CDR3 bases: TGTGCCAGCAGTCAGACAGGGGGGAAACTGTTTTTT. Translation: CASSQTGGKLFF.

V is TRBV5-6 and J is TRBJ1-6; TRBD1 matches at 10 bases. CDR1 and CDR2 (germline): SGHDT, YYEEEE. The V segment lost 4 bases and the J segment 9 bases; nucleotides outside the gene matches: 4. The CDR3 totals 14 residues. CDR3 amino acids: CASSMDRGFSPLHF. CDR3 sequence (DNA): TGTGCCAGCAGCATGGACAGGGGGTTTTCACCCCTCCACTTT.

V gene TRBV19 combines with J gene TRBJ2-1; 9 nucleotides match TRBD2. V trimming: 1 base; J trimming: 3 bases; junction bases outside the gene matches: 4. There are 16 residues in the CDR3. Germline CDR1 and CDR2: LNHDA and SQIVND (reference sequence). CDR3 coding DNA: TGTGCCAGTAGTATAGCAGCTAGCGGGGTCTACAATGAGCAGTTCTTC. Protein sequence: CASSIAASGVYNEQFF.

J is TRBJ2-2 and V is TRBV5-8; 14 bases agree with TRBD2. Trimming at V came to 6 bases and at J to 4 bases, leaving 8 bases not matched to a gene. The germline gives CDR1 SGHTS, CDR2 YDEGEE. The CDR3 is 17 amino acids. CDR3 residues: CASTSGGTSGSTGELFF. The CDR3 DNA is TGTGCCAGCACTTCTGGCGGGACTAGCGGGAGCACCGGGGAGCTGTTTTTT.

The chain links TRBV6-6 to TRBJ2-1; possibly TRBD2 for D (6 bases). This CDR3 spans 16 amino acids. CDR1 is MNHNY, CDR2 SVGAGI, per germline (reference sequence). With 6 bases removed from V and 3 bases from J, the gap between germline ends came to 18 bases. The CDR3 loop reads CASSAWRRGLYNEQFF. CDR3 nucleotide sequence: TGTGCCAGCAGCGCATGGAGGCGGGGCCTCTACAATGAGCAGTTCTTC.

The V and J genes are TRBV2 and TRBJ1-2; perhaps TRBD1 as D (5 bases). CDR1 and CDR2 from the germline V gene are SNHLY and FYNNEI. This CDR3 contains 16 residues. V was cut by 6 bases and J by 3 bases, with 20 bases left in between. The CDR3 here is CASSQGGILADYGYTF. In nucleotides, the CDR3 is TGTGCCAGCAGCCAGGGAGGGATCCTCGCGGACTATGGCTACACCTTC.

The chain couples TRBV10-3 to TRBJ2-7; 7 bases agree with TRBD1. Germline V gene lookup returns CDR1 ENHRY and CDR2 SYGVKD. The ends lost 10 bases at V and 0 bases at J; junction bases unmatched: 6. This CDR3 has 13 residues. CDR3 DNA: TGTGCCAGCCGGGACAGCGACTCCTACGAGCAGTACTTC. It encodes CASRDSDSYEQYF.

V and J are TRBV6-4 and TRBJ2-7; maybe TRBD1 (6 bases). Germline assignment: CDR1 MRHNA and CDR2 SNTAGT. V shed 4 bases and J shed 0 bases, with 13 bases lying between them. The CDR3 is made up of 15 amino acids. The CDR3 reads CASSVQTGDSYEQYF. The CDR3 nucleotides are TGTGCCAGCAGTGTTCAGACAGGAGACTCCTACGAGCAGTACTTC.

About this clone itself: This CDR3 is also generated by other DNA sequences in the sample. V gene TRBV6-5 combines with J gene TRBJ2-7, with D unclear. Germline V gene lookup returns CDR1 MNHEY and CDR2 SVGAGI. The germline V and J ends were trimmed by 6 bases and 5 bases, with 11 bases remaining between them. This CDR3 contains 12 residues. CDR3 loop: CASSRGRDEQYF. The CDR3, as DNA: TGTGCCAGCAGCCGAGGACGGGACGAGCAGTACTTC.

This clone was detected a few times. This chain joins TRBV6-5 and TRBJ1-5; no firm D call. The V gene lost 8 bases and the J gene lost 0 bases, with 8 bases spanning the gap. The CDR3 totals 13 residues. The germline CDR1 and CDR2 sequences are MNHEY and SVGAGI. The CDR3 coding sequence is TGTGCCAGCGGGCGTAGTAGCAATCAGCCCCAGCATTTT. Amino acid sequence: CASGRSSNQPQHF.

The rearrangement joins TRBV5-1 to TRBJ2-2; D not certain. Germline CDR1 reads SGHRS; CDR2 reads YFSETQ. This CDR3 contains 14 residues. Trimming left V 2 bases short and J 5 bases short, with 10 bases between. CDR3 region: CASSFLLSTGELFF. CDR3 sequence (DNA): TGCGCCAGCAGCTTTTTGCTTAGTACCGGGGAGCTGTTTTTT.

Remarks on this clone: At the DNA level, this CDR3 is encoded by other sequences in the same sample as well. The V and J genes are TRBV5-1 and TRBJ1-6; no reliable D call. There are 13 residues in the CDR3. CDR1 is SGHRS, CDR2 YFSETQ, per germline. Trimming stripped 0 bases from V and 7 bases from J, with 5 bases between. CDR3 in amino acids: CASSLDPNSPLHF. In nucleotides, the CDR3 is TGCGCCAGCAGCTTGGACCCGAATTCACCCCTCCACTTT.

The chain carries TRBV28 and TRBJ1-1; 8 positions match TRBD1. This CDR3 comprises 12 residues. The V gene's germline CDR1 is MDHEN and CDR2 SYDVKM. Unmatched junction bases numbered 4, after V lost 6 bases and J lost 7 bases. As DNA, the CDR3 is TGTGCCAGCAGCAGGGGGCGAGGTGAAGCTTTCTTT. Translation gives CASSRGRGEAFF.

There are a few counts of this clone. V gene TRBV28 combines with J gene TRBJ2-5, with D perhaps TRBD1 (5 bases). The V end lost 7 bases, the J end lost 4 bases, and 13 bases lay between the germline ends. The CDR3 covers 13 residues. The V gene's germline CDR1 is MDHEN and CDR2 SYDVKM. In nucleotides, the CDR3 is TGTGCCAGCACCGCAGGGTTCCGAGAGACCCAGTACTTC. This encodes CASTAGFRETQYF.

The chain employs TRBV14 and TRBJ2-5; D is unclear. CDR1 and CDR2 (germline): SGHDN, FVKESK. CDR3 length: 12 amino acids. V was clipped by 0 bases and J by 5 bases, with 4 bases between them. The chain's CDR3 is CASSQDSETQYF. As DNA, the CDR3 is TGTGCCAGCAGCCAAGATAGTGAGACCCAGTACTTC.

This rearrangement joins TRBV2 to TRBJ1-1; D is uncertain. V was cut by 6 bases and J by 4 bases, with 12 bases left in between. CDR1 and CDR2 (germline): SNHLY, FYNNEI. CDR3 length: 13 residues. The CDR3 DNA sequence: TGTGCCAGCAGCACCGACCTCCGCACTGAAGCTTTCTTT. It encodes CASSTDLRTEAFF. Full variable domain (remainder filled in from reference TRBV2 and TRBJ1-1): EPEVTQTPSHQVTQMGQEVILRCVPISNHLYFYWYRQILGQKVEFLVSFYNNEISEKSEIFDDQFSVERPDGSNFTLKIRSTKLEDSAMYFCASSTDLRTEAFFGQGTRLTVV.

This clone was picked up one time. The chain recombines TRBV9 with TRBJ2-1; 12 nucleotides agree with TRBD2. The ends lost 4 bases at V and 8 bases at J; junction bases unmatched: 19. Germline assignment: CDR1 SGDLS and CDR2 YYNGEE. The CDR3 consists of 19 residues. The CDR3 DNA reads as TGTGCCAGCAGCACCCAACTAGCGGGAGGTACCATTGAGGGCGATGAGCAGTTCTTC. Translated: CASSTQLAGGTIEGDEQFF.

This chain uses TRBV28 with TRBJ1-6; D gene uncertain. The germline gives CDR1 MDHEN, CDR2 SYDVKM. V lost 3 bases to trimming and J lost 0 bases, with 9 bases between them. The CDR3 sequence is 16 residues long. The CDR3, as DNA: TGTGCCAGCAGTTTCGGTCAGAGCTCCTATAATTCACCCCTCCACTTT. Protein product: CASSFGQSSYNSPLHF.

The chain couples TRBV7-6 to TRBJ2-7, with 7 bases lining up with TRBD2. The germline gives CDR1 SGHVS, CDR2 FNYEAQ. The CDR3 is 14 amino acids. V shed 1 base and J 2 bases; nucleotides not matched to a gene: 2. CDR3 DNA: TGTGCCAGCAGCTTAGGCGGGACTACCTACGAGCAGTACTTC. It yields the protein CASSLGGTTYEQYF.

The rearrangement links TRBV2 to TRBJ2-1; D possibly corresponds to TRBD1 (6 bases). The CDR3 totals 13 residues. CDR1 SNHLY and CDR2 FYNNEI come from the germline V gene. Trimming pared 2 bases from V and 9 bases from J, leaving 11 bases between. The CDR3 region has the DNA TGTGCCAGCAGTGAATGGCAGGGGAGTGAGCAGTTCTTC. This gives the protein CASSEWQGSEQFF. The full variable domain, with the rest looked up from reference TRBV2 and TRBJ2-1, is EPEVTQTPSHQVTQMGQEVILRCVPISNHLYFYWYRQILGQKVEFLVSFYNNEISEKSEIFDDQFSVERPDGSNFTLKIRSTKLEDSAMYFCASSEWQGSEQFFGPGTRLTVL.

This clone has a single count. The V call is TRBV10-3, the J call TRBJ2-1; 9 bases line up with TRBD1. The CDR3 length is 14 residues. Trimming removed 5 bases from V and 4 bases from J; junction bases left unmatched: 3. Per germline, CDR1 ENHRY and CDR2 SYGVKD. CDR3 amino acids: CAISPGQGYNEQFF. The CDR3 coding sequence is TGTGCCATCAGTCCGGGACAGGGATACAATGAGCAGTTCTTC.

V is TRBV7-8 and J is TRBJ1-1; TRBD1 is a possible D gene (5 bases). This CDR3 has 14 amino acids. The germline CDR1 and CDR2 sequences are SGHVS and FQNEAQ. Deletions cut 1 base from V and 4 bases from J, with 10 bases between. DNA for the CDR3: TGTGCCAGCAGCTTAGATTCGCAGGGCACTGAAGCTTTCTTT. It specifies CASSLDSQGTEAFF.

The DNA of the CDR3 is TGTGCCAGCAGCTCAGGACGGCCAACTGCGGGGGAGCAGTACTTC. Translated, it gives CASSSGRPTAGEQYF. The V and J genes are TRBV7-2 and TRBJ2-7, with D perhaps matching TRBD2 (6 bases). This CDR3 has 15 residues. CDR1 is SGHTA, CDR2 FQGNSA, per germline. Trimming took 4 bases from V and 7 from J, leaving 20 bases between them.

The CDR3 sequence is CASGNSRGFQETQYF. In nucleotides, the CDR3 is TGTGCCAGCGGTAACTCTCGCGGCTTCCAAGAGACCCAGTACTTC. The rearrangement uses TRBV7-2 and TRBJ2-5; no clear D. The CDR3 extends over 15 amino acids. V was clipped by 8 bases and J by 1 base, with 17 bases between them. The germline V gene has CDR1 SGHTA and CDR2 FQGNSA. The whole variable domain, filled in from reference TRBV7-2 and TRBJ2-5, reads GAGVSQSPSNKVTEKGKDVELRCDPISGHTALYWYRQSLGQGLEFLIYFQGNSAPDKSGLPSDRFSAERTGGSVSTLTIQRTQQEDSAVYLCASGNSRGFQETQYFGPGTRLLVL.

This chain links TRBV6-5 with TRBJ2-5; TRBD2 agrees at 9 bases. Germline CDR1 MNHEY, CDR2 SVGAGI. The ends lost 0 bases at V and 5 bases at J; junction bases unmatched: 4. The CDR3 is 15 amino acids. The CDR3 DNA sequence: TGTGCCAGCAGTTACTCGCCTAGCGGGGTGGAGACCCAGTACTTC. It is translated as CASSYSPSGVETQYF.

The J gene is TRBJ1-2, the V gene TRBV11-2; no firm D call. V was clipped by 6 bases and J by 1 base, with 21 bases between them. Germline CDR1 SGHAT, CDR2 FQNNGV. CDR3 length equals 17 residues. The CDR3 reads CASRHQNATDLNYGYTF. The CDR3 DNA is TGTGCCAGCAGACATCAAAATGCGACTGATCTTAACTATGGCTACACCTTC.

The rearrangement joins TRBV19 to TRBJ2-3, with D perhaps TRBD2 (6 bases). From germline, CDR1 is LNHDA and CDR2 SQIVND (reference sequence). This CDR3 is 15 amino acids long. With 3 bases removed from V and 1 base from J, the gap between germline ends came to 11 bases. The CDR3 DNA follows: TGTGCCAGTAGTATTTCGGGGGTTCGCACAGATACGCAGTATTTT. Residues: CASSISGVRTDTQYF.

The rearrangement joins TRBV11-2 to TRBJ1-1; no definite D call. Germline CDR1 is SGHAT and CDR2 is FQNNGV. The CDR3 extends over 14 amino acids. V was trimmed by 5 bases and J by 0 bases, leaving 10 bases between them. The CDR3 DNA reads as TGTGCCAGCAGCGTCCGGGTTGTGAACACTGAAGCTTTCTTT. Residues: CASSVRVVNTEAFF.

The gene calls are TRBV11-2 and TRBJ2-5; the match to TRBD2 covers 13 bases. Germline V gives CDR1 SGHAT, CDR2 FQNNGV. V trimming: 5 bases; J trimming: 4 bases; junction bases outside the gene matches: 7. This CDR3 is built from 16 residues. CDR3 in amino acids: CASSNNRLAGGETQYF. The CDR3, as DNA: TGTGCCAGCAGCAATAACCGACTAGCGGGAGGAGAGACCCAGTACTTC.